Listed below are T cell receptor beta chains from one sample, sequenced in a study of cytomegalovirus exposure and HLA in healthy donors. Here immunoSEQ multiplex PCR was the method, and the copy in TCRdb shows in-frame clones only, minus some. The table includes some 100,000 clones, more than 65% detected once. Material for sequencing was PBMCs. These receptors were collected from a woman between 18 and 30 years old in good health and CMV-seropositive. CDR3s include the opening cysteine and the closing phenylalanine or tryptophan. Fields, in order: clone size, D gene, V gene, J gene, CDR3 length, CDR3 protein, CDR3 DNA. D genes are given only for firm matches. Expanded clones get a size class; other rows say once, few or many, or leave the size out.

.,TRBD2,TRBV7-6,TRBJ2-7,18,CASSLGGLAGGPGYEQYF,TGTGCCAGCAGCTTAGGAGGACTAGCGGGAGGGCCGGGGTACGAGCAGTACTTC
.,TRBD2,TRBV7-8,TRBJ2-4,16,CASTQQGTSGKNIQYF,TGTGCCAGCACCCAACAGGGGACTAGCGGCAAAAACATTCAGTACTTC
.,.,TRBV4-3,TRBJ2-1,16,CASSQEWRQTYNEQFF,TGCGCCAGCAGCCAAGAGTGGCGACAGACCTACAATGAGCAGTTCTTC
.,.,TRBV14,TRBJ1-3,16,CASSQEAWWAGNTIYF,TGTGCCAGCAGCCAAGAAGCTTGGTGGGCCGGAAACACCATATATTTT
.,TRBD1,TRBV29-1,TRBJ1-1,13,CSVDRGRRTEAFF,TGCAGCGTTGACAGGGGGCGGCGGACTGAAGCTTTCTTT
.,TRBD2,TRBV30,TRBJ2-5,14,CAWSVAGVPETQYF,TGTGCCTGGAGTGTAGCGGGAGTCCCAGAGACCCAGTACTTC
many,TRBD2,TRBV6-4,TRBJ2-3,16,CASSNTPGTTGDTQYF,TGTGCCAGCTCGAACACCCCCGGGACTACGGGGGATACGCAGTATTTT
few,TRBD2,TRBV7-9,TRBJ2-3,15,CASSPGLASTDTQYF,TGTGCCAGCAGCCCTGGACTAGCAAGCACAGATACGCAGTATTTT
once,.,TRBV30,TRBJ1-3,15,CAWSVRIISGNTIYF,TGTGCCTGGAGTGTCAGAATCATCTCTGGAAACACCATATATTTT
few,TRBD2,TRBV19,TRBJ2-7,15,CASRQLAGLAYEQYF,TGTGCCAGTAGGCAACTAGCGGGATTAGCTTACGAGCAGTACTTC
.,.,TRBV7-6,TRBJ2-5,11,CASSPLETQYF,TGTGCCAGCAGCCCCCTGGAGACCCAGTACTTC
.,.,TRBV9,TRBJ1-5,14,CASSVGQFNQPQHF,TGTGCCAGCAGCGTTGGACAGTTCAATCAGCCCCAGCATTTT
.,TRBD1,TRBV29-1,TRBJ2-5,13,CSVEQGEQGEQYF,TGCAGCGTTGAGCAGGGGGAGCAAGGTGAGCAGTACTTC
.,.,TRBV27,TRBJ1-4,15,CASSLDQGINEKLFF,TGTGCCAGCAGTTTGGACCAGGGTATTAATGAAAAACTGTTTTTT
.,TRBD2,TRBV19,TRBJ2-1,14,CASSIGGGHNEQFF,TGTGCCAGTAGTATCGGGGGAGGGCATAATGAGCAGTTCTTC
.,.,TRBV27,TRBJ2-5,15,CASSFLAGQLETQYF,TGTGCCAGCAGTTTCTTAGCGGGACAGTTGGAGACCCAGTACTTC
.,.,TRBV27,TRBJ2-1,15,CASSLLTHSYNEQFF,TGTGCCAGCAGTTTATTAACACACTCCTACAATGAGCAGTTCTTC
.,.,TRBV9,TRBJ2-1,15,CASSVVSSFYNEQFF,TGTGCCAGCAGCGTAGTCTCTAGCTTTTACAATGAGCAGTTCTTC
.,TRBD1,TRBV27,TRBJ2-1,16,CASSSPGQGRRNEQFF,TGTGCCAGCAGTTCTCCGGGACAGGGCAGGAGAAATGAGCAGTTCTTC
.,TRBD1,TRBV4-1,TRBJ2-7,16,CASSQDIGDRGYEQYF,TGCGCCAGCAGCCAAGATATTGGGGACAGGGGCTACGAGCAGTACTTC
.,TRBD1,TRBV2,TRBJ2-3,17,CASRAAADRGSTDTQYF,TGTGCCAGCAGAGCCGCCGCGGACAGGGGGAGCACAGATACGCAGTATTTT
.,TRBD1,TRBV23-1,TRBJ1-4,17,CASSQRTGGAVGEKLFF,TGCGCCAGCAGTCAACGCACAGGGGGCGCGGTGGGCGAAAAACTGTTTTTT
.,.,TRBV6-5,TRBJ2-2,13,CASSYNGAGELFF,TGTGCCAGCAGTTACAATGGAGCCGGGGAGCTGTTTTTT
.,TRBD1,TRBV2,TRBJ1-5,14,CASSQGGFGQPQHF,TGTGCCAGCAGCCAAGGGGGCTTCGGTCAGCCCCAGCATTTT
once,TRBD1,TRBV9,TRBJ2-3,15,CASSKVTGGVDTQYF,TGTGCCAGCAGTAAGGTCACAGGGGGCGTAGATACGCAGTATTTT
.,TRBD1,TRBV7-9,TRBJ2-7,14,CASSNDRAPYEQYF,TGTGCCAGCAGCAACGACAGGGCGCCCTACGAGCAGTACTTC
.,.,TRBV18,TRBJ1-2,12,CASSPAGLGYTF,TGTGCCAGCTCACCGGCAGGGCTGGGCTACACCTTC
.,.,TRBV7-3,TRBJ2-1,13,CASSLGLASEQFF,TGTGCCAGCAGCCTCGGGCTAGCGTCTGAGCAGTTCTTC
few,.,TRBV21-1,TRBJ2-7,16,CASSLPGGDRVHEQYF,TGTGCCAGCAGCCTCCCAGGGGGGGACAGGGTCCACGAGCAGTACTTC
once,TRBD1,TRBV6-5,TRBJ2-7,15,CASSFSRQGAYEQYF,TGTGCCAGCAGTTTTTCCCGACAGGGCGCCTACGAGCAGTACTTC
.,.,TRBV27,TRBJ1-4,14,CASSFRGNNEKLFF,TGTGCCAGCAGCTTCCGGGGTAATAATGAAAAACTGTTTTTT
.,.,TRBV11-2,TRBJ1-1,14,CASSFPTEGTEAFF,TGTGCCAGCAGCTTCCCGACAGAAGGCACTGAAGCTTTCTTT
.,.,TRBV6-5,TRBJ1-1,13,CASSPSSLSEAFF,TGTGCCAGCAGTCCCTCTTCCCTGAGCGAAGCTTTCTTT
.,TRBD1,TRBV13,TRBJ1-2,15,CASSLRQGANYGYTF,TGTGCCAGCAGCCTACGACAGGGGGCGAACTATGGCTACACCTTC
.,TRBD1,TRBV30,TRBJ1-4,14,CAWSPGTANEKLFF,TGTGCCTGGAGTCCTGGGACAGCAAATGAAAAACTGTTTTTT
.,TRBD1,TRBV27,TRBJ1-2,15,CASSFGQGAFWGYTF,TGTGCCAGCAGTTTCGGGCAGGGGGCTTTCTGGGGCTACACCTTC
few,.,TRBV6-5,TRBJ1-2,13,CASRIPGFYGYTF,TGTGCCAGCCGAATCCCCGGGTTCTATGGCTACACCTTC
.,.,TRBV5-1,TRBJ2-3,13,CASRTASTDTQYF,TGCGCCAGCAGAACAGCTAGCACAGATACGCAGTATTTT
few,.,TRBV4-3,TRBJ2-5,14,CASSQDPGQETQYF,TGCGCCAGCAGCCAAGATCCGGGGCAAGAGACCCAGTACTTC
.,.,TRBV7-9,TRBJ2-7,16,CASSSTPTGSSYEQYF,TGTGCCAGCAGCTCAACCCCCACAGGGAGCTCCTACGAGCAGTACTTC
.,TRBD1,TRBV6-1,TRBJ1-5,15,CASNSGTASNQPQHF,TGTGCCAGCAACTCCGGGACAGCGAGCAATCAGCCCCAGCATTTT
once,TRBD1,TRBV5-6,TRBJ2-3,14,CASSLGQGADTQYF,TGTGCCAGCAGCTTGGGACAGGGGGCAGATACGCAGTATTTT
.,.,TRBV7-2,TRBJ1-5,15,CASSYSGGSNQPQHF,TGTGCCAGCAGCTATTCGGGGGGCAGCAATCAGCCCCAGCATTTT
.,.,TRBV2,TRBJ1-4,14,CASSERRLAEKLFF,TGTGCCAGCAGTGAACGGAGGCTTGCGGAAAAACTGTTTTTT
.,TRBD2,TRBV9,TRBJ2-7,15,CASSVSGTSAYEQYF,TGTGCCAGCAGCGTCTCCGGGACTAGCGCCTACGAGCAGTACTTC
few,.,TRBV21-1,TRBJ2-7,16,CASSLRSGRSAYEQYF,TGTGCCAGCAGCCTACGTAGCGGGAGGTCTGCCTACGAGCAGTACTTC
.,TRBD1,TRBV28,TRBJ1-1,15,CASSSGQGGYTEAFF,TGTGCCAGCAGTTCGGGACAGGGGGGATATACTGAAGCTTTCTTT
once,TRBD2,TRBV7-2,TRBJ2-2,16,CASSWGGAGVAGELFF,TGTGCCAGCAGTTGGGGGGGAGCGGGGGTTGCCGGGGAGCTGTTTTTT